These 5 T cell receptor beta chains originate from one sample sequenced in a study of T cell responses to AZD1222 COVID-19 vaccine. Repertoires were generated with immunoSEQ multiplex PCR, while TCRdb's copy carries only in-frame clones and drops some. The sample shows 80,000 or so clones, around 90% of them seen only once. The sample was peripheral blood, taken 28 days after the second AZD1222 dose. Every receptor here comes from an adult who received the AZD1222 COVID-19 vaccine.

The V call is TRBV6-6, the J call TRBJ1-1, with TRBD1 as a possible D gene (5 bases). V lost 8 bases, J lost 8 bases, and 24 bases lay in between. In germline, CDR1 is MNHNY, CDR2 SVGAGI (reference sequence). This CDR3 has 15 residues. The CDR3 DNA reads TGTGCCAGCCTCGTTGCGGGGGGGAGGGGTTCGGAAGCTTTCTTT. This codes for CASLVAGGRGSEAFF.

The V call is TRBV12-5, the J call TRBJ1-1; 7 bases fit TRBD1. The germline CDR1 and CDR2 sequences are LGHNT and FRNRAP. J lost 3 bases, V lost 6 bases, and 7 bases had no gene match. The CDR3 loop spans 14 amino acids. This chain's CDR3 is CASGRQGGDTEAFF. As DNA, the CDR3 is TGTGCTAGTGGGAGACAGGGTGGGGACACTGAAGCTTTCTTT.

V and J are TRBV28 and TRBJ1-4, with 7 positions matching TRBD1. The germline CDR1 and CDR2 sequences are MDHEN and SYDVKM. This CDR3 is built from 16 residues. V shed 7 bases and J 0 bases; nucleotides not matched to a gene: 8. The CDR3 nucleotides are TGTGCCAGCATGGGACAGACTCCTACAACTAATGAAAAACTGTTTTTT. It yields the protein CASMGQTPTTNEKLFF.

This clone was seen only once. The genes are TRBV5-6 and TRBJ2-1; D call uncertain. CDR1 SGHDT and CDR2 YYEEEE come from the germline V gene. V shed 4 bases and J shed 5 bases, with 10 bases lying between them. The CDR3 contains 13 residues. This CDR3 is CASSRRRDNEQFF. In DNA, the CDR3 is TGTGCCAGCAGCCGGCGCCGTGACAATGAGCAGTTCTTC.

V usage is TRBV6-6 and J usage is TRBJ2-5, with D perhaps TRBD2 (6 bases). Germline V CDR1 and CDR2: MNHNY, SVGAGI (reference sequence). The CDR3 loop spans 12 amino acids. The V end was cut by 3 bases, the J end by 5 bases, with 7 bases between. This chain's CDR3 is CASSYRGETQYF. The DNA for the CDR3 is TGTGCCAGCAGTTATCGGGGGGAGACCCAGTACTTC.